This T cell receptor beta chain was found in a study of T cell repertoires in aging, cancer and after chemotherapy. Study at large: Six age groups, ranging from 30 or younger to 70 or older, included the donors.

As to this clonotype: Its antigen is undetermined.

Multiplex touch-down PCR with TRB-A/B primers amplified rearranged V-D-J TRB sequences. Each CDR3 protein gets one entry after TCRdb re-called the multiplex PCR reads with MiXCR. The data show about 10,000 distinct CDR3 sequences, about 40% seen once. V shed 7 bases and J 4 bases; nucleotides not matched to a gene: 7. CDR1 SNHLY and CDR2 FYNNEI come from the germline V gene. The CDR3 totals 14 residues. Study-level points and caveats: Age-matched healthy donors had significantly more diverse, less clonal blood TCR repertoires than untreated cancer patients.

The template was genomic DNA from peripheral blood, not RNA. This chain uses TRBV2 with TRBJ1-2, with TRBD1 matching 9 bases. The sequenced sample was blood. This TCR came from a human donor in good health. CDR3 coding DNA: TGTGCCAGCATCGGCGAGGACAGGGGCTATGGCTACACCTTC. Protein product: CASIGEDRGYGYTF.